These T cell receptor beta chains were read from a single sample in a study of blood T cell repertoires in COVID-19. Generated by immunoSEQ multiplex PCR, the TCRdb table keeps only in-frame clones and is missing some. The data show some 180,000 clones, under 80% seen once. Source material: peripheral blood. The receptors were sampled from a man between 50 and 59 years old who had recovered from COVID-19. Both conserved end residues are part of each CDR3. D genes are given only for firm matches. Not every row has a clone size; where given, it reads once, few, many or a size class.

d_gene	abundance	j_gene	v_gene	CDR3nt	CDR3aa
-	-	TRBJ2-2	TRBV6-6	TGTGCCAGCATCCCGGACAAGAACACCGGGGAGCTGTTTTTT	CASIPDKNTGELFF
-	-	TRBJ1-4	TRBV7-2	TGTGCCAGCAGCTTGTCCCAAGGTGGCGGCAAAAAACTGTTTTTT	CASSLSQGGGKKLFF
-	-	TRBJ2-3	TRBV11-2	TGTGCCAGCAGCCAAAACAGGGGAGGTGCAGATACGCAGTATTTT	CASSQNRGGADTQYF
-	-	TRBJ2-1	TRBV5-1	TGCGCCAGCAGCTTGGATGTCGGTCTTGAGAATGAGCAGTTCTTC	CASSLDVGLENEQFF
-	-	TRBJ1-2	TRBV2	TGTGCCAGCAGTGAAGCGAACAGGGACGTCGGCTACACCTTC	CASSEANRDVGYTF
-	-	TRBJ2-7	TRBV25-1	TGTGCCAGCACGGACTCCGGGAGCTACGAGCAGTACTTC	CASTDSGSYEQYF
-	many	TRBJ2-2	TRBV5-1	TGCGCCAGCAGCCTAGGACAGTACACCGGGGAGCTGTTTTTT	CASSLGQYTGELFF
TRBD1	-	TRBJ1-1	TRBV25-1	TGTGCCAGCAGTGAATGGGGTAGGGGGCGGTTTGAAGCTTTCTTT	CASSEWGRGRFEAFF
TRBD2	once	TRBJ2-1	TRBV7-3	TGTGCCAGCAGTCTAGCGGGAGTGGGGAATGAGCAGTTCTTC	CASSLAGVGNEQFF
TRBD2	-	TRBJ2-1	TRBV19	TGTGCCAGTAGTATGATAGCGGGAGCTCACAATGAGCAGTTCTTC	CASSMIAGAHNEQFF
-	-	TRBJ1-2	TRBV28	TGTGCCAGCAGAGGTACAGGGTCTGGCTATGGCTACACCTTC	CASRGTGSGYGYTF
-	-	TRBJ1-5	TRBV6-5	TGTGCCAGCAGTCGAAAGACTGAGAGCAATCAGCCCCAGCATTTT	CASSRKTESNQPQHF
TRBD1	few	TRBJ2-7	TRBV6-1	TGTGCCAGCAGTGACCTGGGGGACAGGGGCTCCTACGAGCAGTACTTC	CASSDLGDRGSYEQYF
TRBD1	-	TRBJ1-2	TRBV2	TGTGCCAGCGTAATACAGGGGCTTGACTATGGCTACACCTTC	CASVIQGLDYGYTF
TRBD2	-	TRBJ2-1	TRBV7-2	TGTGCCAGCAGCTCTAGCGGGAGCGAGCAGTTCTTC	CASSSSGSEQFF
TRBD1	-	TRBJ1-6	TRBV6-1	TGTGCCAGCAGGACCGGGACAGGGGGCTCACCCCTCCACTTT	CASRTGTGGSPLHF
-	-	TRBJ2-7	TRBV21-1	TGTGCCAGCAGCAAACCGAGGGACAGGAGGGGCGAGCAGTACTTC	CASSKPRDRRGEQYF
TRBD2	many	TRBJ2-3	TRBV6-4	TGTGCCAGCAGTGATAATCGCGGGGGGGGCACAGATACGCAGTATTTT	CASSDNRGGGTDTQYF
-	-	TRBJ2-2	TRBV2	TGTGCCAGCAGTGAAGCGAAGACTAGAATCCACACCGGGGAGCTGTTTTTT	CASSEAKTRIHTGELFF
TRBD1	-	TRBJ1-2	TRBV2	TGTGCCAGCAGTACTAGGACAGGGGGCAACTATGGCTACACCTTC	CASSTRTGGNYGYTF
-	-	TRBJ1-3	TRBV20-1	TGCAGTGCTAGTTTCAGGGCTGGAAACACCATATATTTT	CSASFRAGNTIYF
-	-	TRBJ2-2	TRBV28	-	CASSPFGNGVGELFF
-	once	TRBJ1-1	TRBV5-1	TGCGCCAGCAGGTCTGGCCCAGTTTCGACTGAAGCTTTCTTT	CASRSGPVSTEAFF
-	-	TRBJ2-1	TRBV11-2	TGTGCCAGCAGCTTAGGCCTAAACAATGAGCAGTTCTTC	CASSLGLNNEQFF
-	once	TRBJ2-5	TRBV12-3/TRBV12-4	TGTGCCAGCAGTTCCCGGGTTCAAGAGACCCAGTACTTC	CASSSRVQETQYF
-	-	TRBJ2-7	TRBV7-8	TGTGCCAGCAGCCCGATACTAGTTGGTAACTCCTACGAGCAGTACTTC	CASSPILVGNSYEQYF
-	few	TRBJ2-1	TRBV11-3	TGTGCCAGCAGCCCATCGCCCGCCAGCGATGAGCAGTTCTTC	CASSPSPASDEQFF
TRBD2	few	TRBJ2-7	TRBV6-1	TGTGCCAGCAGTGAAGGGGGGGAGGGCTCCTACGAGCAGTACTTC	CASSEGGEGSYEQYF
-	-	TRBJ2-2	TRBV6-5	TGTGCCAGCACCTGGGGCGCGGCCGGGGAGCTGTTTTTT	CASTWGAAGELFF
-	once	TRBJ2-2	TRBV28	TGTGCCAGCAGCTTGGGAGCCTTGTACACCGGGGAGCTGTTTTTT	CASSLGALYTGELFF
-	-	TRBJ2-7	TRBV5-1	TGCGCCAGCAGCTTGGTCCCGGGGGGCTCGGACGGCGAGCAGTACTTC	CASSLVPGGSDGEQYF
TRBD2	-	TRBJ2-7	TRBV28	TGTGCCAGCAGTTTACGATCTAGCGGGAGTGGGCACGAGCAGTACTTC	CASSLRSSGSGHEQYF
-	-	TRBJ2-3	TRBV11-3	TGTGCCAGCAGCTTAGGAAAGGGGTCAGATACGCAGTATTTT	CASSLGKGSDTQYF
-	-	TRBJ1-6	TRBV28	TGTGCCAGCGGCCCAAGGGGTTCACCCCTCCACTTT	CASGPRGSPLHF
TRBD1	few	TRBJ2-5	TRBV18	TGTGCCAGCTCCCAAAACAGGGGGCAAGAGACCCAGTACTTC	CASSQNRGQETQYF
-	few	TRBJ1-2	TRBV9	TGTGCCAGCAGCGTAGATGGGAGCGGTCGCGGCTACACCTTC	CASSVDGSGRGYTF
-	-	TRBJ2-2	TRBV7-2	TGTGCCAGCAGCTACGTTAGGACTCACTCCGGCGGGGAGCTGTTTTTT	CASSYVRTHSGGELFF
-	-	TRBJ2-2	TRBV6-1	TGTGCCAGCAGTGAAGTTCGGGTTAGCACCGGGGAGCTGTTTTTT	CASSEVRVSTGELFF
TRBD2	-	TRBJ2-7	TRBV10-3	TGTGCCATCAGGGGCTTAGCGGGGGACGAGCAGTACTTC	CAIRGLAGDEQYF
TRBD1	-	TRBJ2-7	TRBV11-3	TGTGCCAGCAGCTCCGGGACAGACGGGTGGGACGAGCAGTACTTC	CASSSGTDGWDEQYF
-	-	TRBJ1-2	TRBV11-2	TGTGCCAGCAGCTTAGATCAAGGCAGGGGCTATGGCTACACCTTC	CASSLDQGRGYGYTF
TRBD1	-	TRBJ2-7	TRBV5-1	TGCGCCAGCAGCTTCTCCGGGACAGGGATCGAGCAGTACTTC	CASSFSGTGIEQYF
TRBD2	-	TRBJ2-7	TRBV5-1	TGCGCCAGCAGCACCAGACCCCCGGGACTAGCGGGAAGCTCCTACGAGCAGTACTTC	CASSTRPPGLAGSSYEQYF
-	-	TRBJ1-2	TRBV6-2/TRBV6-3	TGTGCCAGCAGTTCATGGATGGGGCGGATAGCGGACTATGGCTACACCTTC	CASSSWMGRIADYGYTF
-	few	TRBJ1-3	TRBV19	TGTGCCAGTAGTATAGGCGCGGGGCCTGGAAACACCATATATTTT	CASSIGAGPGNTIYF
TRBD2	-	TRBJ2-2	TRBV7-3	TGTGCCAGCAGCCCGCTAGCGGGGAACACCGGGGAGCTGTTTTTT	CASSPLAGNTGELFF
TRBD2	-	TRBJ2-1	TRBV2	TGTGCCAGCACTAGCGGAAGCCCCCTAACCTTCCTTGAGCAGTTCTTC	CASTSGSPLTFLEQFF
TRBD2	-	TRBJ2-1	TRBV7-2	TGTGCCAGCAGACCTCCAGCGGGAGGGCCCTACAATGAGCAGTTCTTC	CASRPPAGGPYNEQFF
-	-	TRBJ1-1	TRBV5-1	TGCGCCAGCAGCTTGGCAGCGAGGGAAACTGAAGCTTTCTTT	CASSLAARETEAFF
TRBD1	-	TRBJ1-2	TRBV11-3	TGTGCCAGCAGCTTAGCTCCCCATGGGACAGGGGGCTATTATAACTATGGCTACACCTTC	CASSLAPHGTGGYYNYGYTF
TRBD2	-	TRBJ2-1	TRBV7-9	TGTGCCAGCGCTCCTAGCGGGAGGTCCTACAATGAGCAGTTCTTC	CASAPSGRSYNEQFF
TRBD2	-	TRBJ2-1	TRBV6-4	TGTGCCAGCAGTGTCTGGCGGGAGCTGAGGAATGAGCAGTTCTTC	CASSVWRELRNEQFF